This TCR beta chain comes out of a study of blood T cell repertoires in COVID-19. Background on the study: COVID-19 samples collected from the United States, Italy and Spain covered acute and convalescent phases. The cDNA or gDNA used as material had been derived from T cells, B-cell-depleted T cells, or PBMCs.

This CDR3 is 18 amino acids long. The germline V gene has CDR1 LGHNA and CDR2 YNFKEQ. V gave up 2 bases and J gave up 0 bases; unmatched junction bases: 7. Original data processing: Cell counts per sample came from amplifying reference gene primers. Here immunoSEQ multiplex PCR was the method, and the copy in TCRdb shows in-frame clones only, minus some. For V, J and clone size, that table is used; D and trimming come from the DNA. This sample has approximately 51,000 clones, with 70% to 85% found just once. The receptor comes from a human donor in a cohort sampled during active COVID-19. What was sequenced was peripheral blood. The rearrangement links TRBV4-2 to TRBJ2-3; 11 bases match TRBD2. The CDR3 sequence is CASSQRLAGLTSTDTQYF. The CDR3 region has the DNA TGTGCCAGCAGCCAAAGACTAGCGGGGTTAACTAGCACAGATACGCAGTATTTT.